This passage covers 30 T cell receptor beta chains from one sample sequenced in a study of T cells after yellow fever vaccination. TCRdb analysed the 5' RACE reads with MiXCR anew, one entry per CDR3 protein. The data hold 400,000 to 650,000 distinct CDR3 sequences, with 21% observed a single time. The sample consisted of PBMCs, taken approximately 22 days after the first yellow fever vaccination. The receptors were gathered from a man aged 18 to 29 who received the YFV17D yellow fever vaccine.

V is TRBV6-1 and J is TRBJ2-4, with D unresolved. Germline values: CDR1 MNHNS, CDR2 SASEGT. This CDR3 has 14 residues. V dropped 6 bases and J dropped 2 bases, with 11 bases sitting between them. This chain's CDR3 is CASSAQAPKNIQYF. The CDR3 region has the DNA TGTGCCAGCAGCGCCCAAGCACCCAAAAACATTCAGTACTTC.

This clonotype was observed many times. The V gene is TRBV12-3 or TRBV12-4, the J gene TRBJ2-3, with 9 bases that match TRBD2. Germline trimming cut 7 bases from V and 0 bases from J; bases unmatched to any gene: 11. The CDR3 runs to 17 residues. CDR3 nucleotide sequence: TGTGCCAGCAACCGACTAGCGGTACTTTATAGCACAGATACGCAGTATTTT. Encoded protein: CASNRLAVLYSTDTQYF.

The CDR3 coding sequence is TGTGCCAGCGCCACCAGCCCTAGCCCATACGAGCAGTACTTC. It encodes CASATSPSPYEQYF. The chain employs TRBV12-3 or TRBV12-4 and TRBJ2-7, with D perhaps matching TRBD2 (5 bases). The CDR3 covers 14 residues. Trimming shortened V by 8 bases and J by 4 bases, and 18 bases separated the two germline ends.

This clonotype was counted only a few times. The rearrangement joins TRBV4-1 to TRBJ2-1, with TRBD2 identical over 10 bases. J lost 0 bases, V lost 1 base, and 6 bases had no gene match. Per germline, CDR1 MGHRA and CDR2 YSYEKL. The CDR3 consists of 18 residues. CDR3 sequence reads: CASSQALAGAFSYNEQFF. DNA of the CDR3: TGCGCCAGCAGCCAAGCCCTAGCGGGGGCGTTCTCCTACAATGAGCAGTTCTTC.

This clonotype came up a few times. The chain joins TRBV7-2 to TRBJ1-5, with D maybe TRBD1 (5 bases). Trimming pared 5 bases from V and 4 bases from J, leaving 12 bases between. From germline, CDR1 is SGHTA and CDR2 FQGNSA. The CDR3 covers 14 residues. CDR3 sequence (DNA): TGTGCCAGCAGCCCGCGGGGACCGAATCAGCCCCAGCATTTT. Its translation: CASSPRGPNQPQHF.

The table lists this clonotype with a few counts. The gene calls are TRBV6-2 or TRBV6-3 and TRBJ1-1, with D possibly matching TRBD1 (5 bases). There are 17 residues in the CDR3. CDR1 and CDR2 from the germline V gene are MNHEY and SVGEGT. Trimming shortened V by 2 bases and J by 1 base, and 17 bases separated the two germline ends. The CDR3 DNA reads TGTGCCAGCAGTTACGCCGGTTGGGGGAGCGAGAACACTGAAGCTTTCTTT. This encodes CASSYAGWGSENTEAFF.

This clonotype was detected only a few times. The chain combines TRBV5-6 with TRBJ1-5, with TRBD1 matching 8 bases. Germline lookup yields CDR1 SGHDT and CDR2 YYEEEE. Trimming removed 3 bases from V and 1 base from J; junction bases left unmatched: 6. The CDR3 is made up of 16 amino acids. The CDR3 loop reads CASSWWTGNSNQPQHF. CDR3 bases: TGTGCCAGCAGCTGGTGGACAGGGAACAGCAATCAGCCCCAGCATTTT.

The chain combines TRBV12-3 or TRBV12-4 with TRBJ2-5; possibly TRBD2 for D (6 bases). The V gene lost 3 bases and the J gene lost 1 base, with 9 bases spanning the gap. This CDR3 is 14 amino acids long. CDR3 coding DNA: TGTGCCAGCAGTTTGCTCGGGGGCCAAGAGACCCAGTACTTC. This codes for CASSLLGGQETQYF.

Details on this clonotype: An end of the junction differs from the germline gene, which may be a read error. The chain recombines TRBV4-1 with TRBJ2-2; D gene uncertain. Germline lookup yields CDR1 MGHRA and CDR2 YSYEKL. There are 16 residues in the CDR3. CDR3 sequence reads: CASSQEAGSNIGELFF. CDR3 DNA sequence: TGCGCCAGCAGCCAAGAGGCCGGTTCGAACATCGGGGAGCTGTTTTTT.

The chain joins TRBV24-1 to TRBJ2-1; no definite D call. CDR3 length equals 13 residues. Germline CDR1 reads KGHDR; CDR2 reads SFDVKD. V gave up 9 bases and J gave up 3 bases, with 11 bases separating them. CDR3 sequence (DNA): TGTGCCACCTCGCGCCAGGACTACAATGAGCAGTTCTTC. Translating gives CATSRQDYNEQFF.

The J gene is TRBJ2-2, the V gene TRBV7-9, with D hard to call. The V and J ends lost 3 bases and 7 bases respectively, with 18 bases between them. Per the germline V gene, CDR1 is SEHNR and CDR2 is FQNEAQ (reference sequence). The CDR3 is 16 residues long. The CDR3 nucleotides read TGTGCCAGCAGCTTGTCCTCTAGTGGGCTCGGCGGGGAGCTGTTTTTT. Translation gives CASSLSSSGLGGELFF.

This clonotype has a count of ten or more. The rearrangement links TRBV11-2 to TRBJ2-2; D not resolved. V dropped 2 bases and J dropped 3 bases, with 10 bases sitting between them. The CDR3 extends over 15 amino acids. CDR1 is SGHAT and CDR2 is FQNNGV in the germline V gene. The CDR3 protein is CASSLRLVDTGELFF. CDR3 bases: TGTGCCAGCAGCTTACGTCTAGTGGACACCGGGGAGCTGTTTTTT.

The chain joins TRBV20-1 to TRBJ2-7; 7 bases agree with TRBD1. Germline CDR1 is DFQATT and CDR2 is SNEGSKA (reference sequence). With V trimmed by 6 bases and J by 2 bases, 7 bases remained unmatched. The CDR3 consists of 13 residues. In nucleotides, the CDR3 is TGCAGTGCCGTGGGACAGCAGACCTACGAGCAGTACTTC. Amino acids: CSAVGQQTYEQYF.

This clonotype appeared a few times. The chain links TRBV6-1 to TRBJ1-5, with unresolved D. The CDR3 loop spans 16 amino acids. Between the trimmed V and J ends, which lost 2 bases and 0 bases, there was a span of 11 bases. The germline CDR1 and CDR2 sequences are MNHNS and SASEGT. CDR3 region: CASSEFEDYSNQPQHF. CDR3 nucleotide sequence: TGTGCCAGCAGTGAATTTGAGGACTATAGCAATCAGCCCCAGCATTTT.

V is TRBV18 and J is TRBJ1-5; 7 nucleotides line up with TRBD1. Germline loops: CDR1 KGHSH, CDR2 LQKENI. CDR3 length equals 13 residues. V lost 5 bases, J lost 4 bases, and 2 bases stayed unmatched. The CDR3 here is CASSSGQNQPQHF. The CDR3 DNA is TGTGCCAGCTCATCGGGACAGAATCAGCCCCAGCATTTT.

This clonotype has a handful of counts. The rearrangement links TRBV6-4 to TRBJ2-1; possibly TRBD1 for D (5 bases). Per the germline V gene, CDR1 is MRHNA and CDR2 is SNTAGT. This CDR3 contains 15 residues. V was pared by 6 bases and J by 0 bases, with 12 bases between. CDR3 amino acids: CASRTTASSYNEQFF. The CDR3 nucleotides read TGTGCCAGCAGAACGACAGCGAGCTCCTACAATGAGCAGTTCTTC.

This sequence joins TRBV7-3 and TRBJ2-1, with D perhaps being TRBD1 or TRBD2 (5 bases each). Germline V gives CDR1 SGHTA, CDR2 FQGTGA. V dropped 5 bases and J dropped 8 bases, with 16 bases sitting between them. This CDR3 comprises 14 residues. CDR3 residues: CASSPGAGVDEQFF. The DNA of the CDR3 is TGTGCCAGCAGCCCCGGGGCGGGTGTCGATGAGCAGTTCTTC.

The sample holds a few counts of this clonotype. The chain carries TRBV6-2 or TRBV6-3 and TRBJ2-2, with D tentatively TRBD1 (6 bases). This CDR3 contains 16 residues. Trimming cost V 6 bases and J 0 bases, with 14 bases left between them. Germline V lookup: CDR1 MNHEY, CDR2 SVGEGT. This chain's CDR3 is CASRLHRAPNTGELFF. The CDR3 DNA follows: TGTGCCAGCAGACTACACAGGGCTCCGAACACCGGGGAGCTGTTTTTT.

The J gene is TRBJ1-5, the V gene TRBV7-9, with no clear D. Trimming took 5 bases from V and 5 from J, leaving 10 bases between them. CDR3 size: 13 residues. Germline CDR1 SEHNR, CDR2 FQNEAQ (reference sequence). The DNA of the CDR3 is TGTGCCAGCAGCCCCCGGGAGGATCAGCCCCAGCATTTT. It codes for CASSPREDQPQHF.

This rearrangement joins TRBV5-1 to TRBJ2-1; 15 positions match TRBD2. The CDR3 consists of 18 residues. V lost 5 bases, J lost 1 base, and 7 bases stayed unmatched. Looked up from germline, CDR1 is SGHRS and CDR2 is YFSETQ. The CDR3 coding sequence is TGCGCCAGCAGGCGGACTAGCGGGGGGGCGAGTTCCTACAATGAGCAGTTCTTC. This encodes CASRRTSGGASSYNEQFF.

The chain uses TRBV5-1 and TRBJ1-6; 7 positions match TRBD1. CDR3 length equals 15 residues. With 4 bases clipped from V and 8 bases from J, the junction kept 9 bases outside the gene matches. CDR1 is SGHRS, CDR2 YFSETQ, per germline. CDR3 in DNA: TGCGCCAGCAGCCCCAACACAGGGGCCTATTCACCCCTCCACTTT. Amino acids: CASSPNTGAYSPLHF.

This clonotype appeared a few times. This rearrangement joins TRBV7-9 to TRBJ1-1, with a possible D match to TRBD1 (6 bases). The germline V gene has CDR1 SEHNR and CDR2 FQNEAQ (reference sequence). This CDR3 region has 14 residues. Trimming took off 4 bases at V and 0 bases at J, with 9 bases between the two ends. CDR3 in amino acids: CASSWGQVNTEAFF. The CDR3 DNA follows: TGTGCCAGCAGCTGGGGACAAGTGAACACTGAAGCTTTCTTT.

The rearrangement uses TRBV27 and TRBJ1-4; 9 positions agree with TRBD1. This CDR3 contains 14 residues. Germline V gives CDR1 MNHEY, CDR2 SMNVEV (reference sequence). J gave up 8 bases and V 10 bases, and 11 bases lay outside the gene matches. CDR3 loop: CANRAGTGREKLFF. CDR3 nucleotide sequence: TGTGCCAACAGAGCCGGGACAGGGCGCGAAAAACTGTTTTTT.

This clonotype occurred a few times. The chain combines TRBV5-6 with TRBJ2-1; D remains ambiguous. V was pared by 6 bases and J by 4 bases, with 5 bases between. Germline V gene lookup returns CDR1 SGHDT and CDR2 YYEEEE. This CDR3 is built from 11 residues. Written as DNA, the CDR3 is TGTGCCAGCACCCAGTACAATGAGCAGTTCTTC. Translated: CASTQYNEQFF. Drawing the rest from reference TRBV5-6 and TRBJ2-1, the complete variable domain is DAGVTQSPTHLIKTRGQQVTLRCSPKSGHDTVSWYQQALGQGPQFIFQYYEEEERQRGNFPDRFSGHQFPNYSSELNVNALLLGDSALYLCASTQYNEQFFGPGTRLTVL.

This chain links TRBV20-1 with TRBJ2-3; D is perhaps TRBD2 (7 bases). CDR3 length: 13 amino acids. CDR1 and CDR2 (germline): DFQATT, SNEGSKA (reference sequence). The CDR3 spells CSASAGAHDTQYF. In DNA, the CDR3 is TGCAGCGCCAGCGCGGGGGCCCACGATACGCAGTATTTT.

A note on this clonotype: A read error may explain this, as a much larger clone is one base away. This rearrangement joins TRBV27 to TRBJ1-4, with 7 nucleotides matching TRBD1. CDR3 length equals 13 residues. Germline V gene sequence: CDR1 MNHEY, CDR2 SMNVEV (reference sequence). This chain's CDR3 is CTSSFNRGEKLFF. The DNA of the CDR3 is TGTACCAGCAGTTTCAACAGGGGAGAAAAACTGTTTTTT.

This clonotype has just a few counts. The chain carries TRBV5-6 and TRBJ2-2; 9 nucleotides align to TRBD1. In germline, CDR1 is SGHDT, CDR2 YYEEEE. The junction had 8 bases not matched to a gene; V was cut back by 4 bases and J by 4 bases. CDR3 length: 16 amino acids. The CDR3 here is CASSPAGQGGTGELFF. CDR3 bases: TGTGCCAGCAGCCCAGCGGGACAGGGTGGCACCGGGGAGCTGTTTTTT.

There are a few counts of this clonotype. This chain connects TRBV20-1 to TRBJ2-1, with 7 bases that match TRBD2. This CDR3 has 19 amino acids. J gave up 3 bases and V 0 bases, and 17 bases lay outside the gene matches. The germline V gene encodes CDR1 DFQATT and CDR2 SNEGSKA (reference sequence). The DNA of the CDR3 is TGCAGTGCTAGAGATCGTCTCCTGATAGCGGGCCTCTTCTACAATGAGCAGTTCTTC. The encoded protein is CSARDRLLIAGLFYNEQFF.

The V gene is TRBV7-2, the J gene TRBJ1-1, with a weak D call TRBD1 (5 bases). The germline V gene has CDR1 SGHTA and CDR2 FQGNSA. This CDR3 has 14 residues. V shed 1 base and J shed 4 bases, with 10 bases lying between them. The CDR3 reads CASSLGGGVTEAFF. The CDR3 DNA reads TGTGCCAGCAGCTTAGGGGGGGGGGTCACTGAAGCTTTCTTT.

The J gene is TRBJ2-1, the V gene TRBV7-2; D is possibly TRBD2 (5 bases). This CDR3 contains 15 residues. V lost 4 bases and J 3 bases, leaving 13 bases between the germline ends. CDR1 and CDR2 from the germline V gene are SGHTA and FQGNSA. The CDR3: CASSSATGNYNEQFF. The DNA of the CDR3 is TGTGCCAGCAGCTCCGCCACCGGGAACTACAATGAGCAGTTCTTC.